A single TCR beta chain is shown here with its context. Its specificity is not known. TCRdb analysed the reads with MiXCR anew, one entry per CDR3 protein. The profile shows about 55,000 distinct CDR3 sequences, around 18% of them singletons. The data belong to a study of T cell repertoires in cytomegalovirus infection. At the level of the study: Alongside well-studied HLA-B-restricted CMV epitopes, recently identified HLA-C-restricted CMV epitopes were also used. In public TCR beta signatures, there were indications of both CMV infection and matching HLA type.

Sample: CD8+ T cells from cultured PBMCs, taken from culture after CMV antigen stimulation. The sequence came from a human donor in good health (CMV status not recorded). Some clones in this sample may be carry-over from other donors' samples.

CDR3 region: CASSFGGSNQPQHF. The CDR3 coding sequence is TGTGCCAGCAGTTTTGGTGGCAGCAATCAGCCCCAGCATTTT. The chain links TRBV12-3 or TRBV12-4 to TRBJ1-5; no clear D. The CDR3 runs 14 residues. V lost 3 bases and J 1 base, leaving 7 bases between the germline ends.